The present entry profiles one T cell receptor beta chain with its context. Its antigen is not identified. This sample is drawn from a study of T cell responses to AZD1222 COVID-19 vaccine. General observations from the study: With two AZD1222 doses given, Spike-specific TCR breadth and depth both rose. Unmutated regions of variants are reportedly targeted by nearly half of spike-specific TCRs. Donors were mostly white British, more females; clonal diversity possibly underestimated.

Unmatched junction bases numbered 17, after V lost 3 bases and J lost 5 bases. The CDR3 is 18 amino acids. Looked up from germline, CDR1 is SGHRS and CDR2 is YFSETQ. Sequencing was performed with immunoSEQ multiplex PCR; in TCRdb, only in-frame clones are kept and a portion is missing. This table holds around 130,000 clones, around 90% found once. The chain recombines TRBV5-1 with TRBJ2-7, with 10 nucleotides matching TRBD1. The sample consisted of peripheral blood, taken on day 0 of AZD1222 vaccination. This TCR was recovered from an adult in good health. The CDR3 nucleotides are TGCGCCAGCAGCTATACCGCAGCAGACAGGGGGCATCGGAACGAGCAGTACTTC. Its protein is CASSYTAADRGHRNEQYF.